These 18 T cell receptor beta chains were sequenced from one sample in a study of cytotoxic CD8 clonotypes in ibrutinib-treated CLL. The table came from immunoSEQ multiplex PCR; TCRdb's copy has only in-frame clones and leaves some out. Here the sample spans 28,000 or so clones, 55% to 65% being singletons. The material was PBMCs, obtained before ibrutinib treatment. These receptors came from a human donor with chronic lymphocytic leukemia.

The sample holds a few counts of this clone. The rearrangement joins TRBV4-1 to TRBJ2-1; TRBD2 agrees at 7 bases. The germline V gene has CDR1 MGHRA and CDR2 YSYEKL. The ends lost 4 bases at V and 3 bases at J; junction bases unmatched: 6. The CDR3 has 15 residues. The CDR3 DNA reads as TGCGCCAGCAGCCGCCCGGGCGGGGGCTACAATGAGCAGTTCTTC. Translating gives CASSRPGGGYNEQFF.

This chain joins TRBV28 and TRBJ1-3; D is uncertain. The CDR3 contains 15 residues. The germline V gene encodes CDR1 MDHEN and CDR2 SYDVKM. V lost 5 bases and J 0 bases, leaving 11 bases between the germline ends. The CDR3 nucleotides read TGTGCCAGCAGTGGTCCGAGGAGCTCTGGAAACACCATATATTTT. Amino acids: CASSGPRSSGNTIYF. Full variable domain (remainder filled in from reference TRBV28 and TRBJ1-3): DVKVTQSSRYLVKRTGEKVFLECVQDMDHENMFWYRQDPGLGLRLIYFSYDVKMKEKGDIPEGYSVSREKKERFSLILESASTNQTSMYLCASSGPRSSGNTIYFGEGSWLTVV.

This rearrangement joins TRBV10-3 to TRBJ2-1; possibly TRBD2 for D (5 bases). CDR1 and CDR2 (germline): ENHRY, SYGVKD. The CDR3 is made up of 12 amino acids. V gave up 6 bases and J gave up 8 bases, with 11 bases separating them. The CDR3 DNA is TGTGCCATCAGCGACTATGGTTATGAGCAGTTCTTC. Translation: CAISDYGYEQFF.

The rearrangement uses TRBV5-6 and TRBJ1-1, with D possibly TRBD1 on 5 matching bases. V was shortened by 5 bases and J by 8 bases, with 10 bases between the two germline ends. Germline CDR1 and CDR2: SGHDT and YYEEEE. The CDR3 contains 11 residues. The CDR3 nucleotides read TGTGCCAGCAGGCGGCGGGGGGAAGCTTTCTTT. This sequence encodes CASRRRGEAFF.

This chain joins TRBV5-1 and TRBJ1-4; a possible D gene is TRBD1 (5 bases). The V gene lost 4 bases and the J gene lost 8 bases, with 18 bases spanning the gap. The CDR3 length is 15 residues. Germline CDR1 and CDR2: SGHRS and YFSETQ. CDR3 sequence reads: CASSTRPGRDEKLFF. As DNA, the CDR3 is TGCGCCAGCAGCACCAGACCAGGGCGAGACGAAAAACTGTTTTTT.

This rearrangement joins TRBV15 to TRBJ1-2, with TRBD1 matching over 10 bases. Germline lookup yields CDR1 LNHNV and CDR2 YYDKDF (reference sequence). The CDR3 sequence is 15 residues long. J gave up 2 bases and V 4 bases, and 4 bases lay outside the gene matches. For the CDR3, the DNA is TGTGCCACCAGCACCGGGACAGGGGTGAACTATGGCTACACCTTC. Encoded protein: CATSTGTGVNYGYTF.

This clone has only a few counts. CDR3 loop: CASSLRLGQGFYGYTF. The CDR3 DNA reads as TGTGCCAGCAGTCTTAGACTTGGACAGGGCTTTTACGGCTACACCTTC. The V gene is TRBV27, the J gene TRBJ1-2; 8 bases map to TRBD1. The germline CDR1 and CDR2 sequences are MNHEY and SMNVEV (reference sequence). The CDR3 is 16 amino acids. Trimming removed 5 bases from V and 8 bases from J; junction bases left unmatched: 16.

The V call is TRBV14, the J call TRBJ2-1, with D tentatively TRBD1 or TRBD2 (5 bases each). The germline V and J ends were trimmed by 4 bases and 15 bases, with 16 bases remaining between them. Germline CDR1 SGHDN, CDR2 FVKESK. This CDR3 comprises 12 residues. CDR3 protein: CASSPGQAARFF. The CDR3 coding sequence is TGTGCCAGCAGCCCGGGGCAGGCGGCCCGGTTCTTC.

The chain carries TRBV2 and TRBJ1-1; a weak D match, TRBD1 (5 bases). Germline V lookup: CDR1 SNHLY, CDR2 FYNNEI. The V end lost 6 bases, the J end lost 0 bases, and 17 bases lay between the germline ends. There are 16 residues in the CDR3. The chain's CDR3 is CASRGVKGRMNTEAFF. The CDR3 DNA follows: TGTGCCAGCAGGGGGGTGAAAGGGCGGATGAACACTGAAGCTTTCTTT.

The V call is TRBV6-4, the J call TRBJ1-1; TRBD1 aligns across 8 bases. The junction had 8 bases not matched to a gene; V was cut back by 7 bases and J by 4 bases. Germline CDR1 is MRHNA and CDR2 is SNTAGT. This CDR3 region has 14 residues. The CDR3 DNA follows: TGTGCCAGCAAACCGGACAGGGTTAGCACTGAAGCTTTCTTT. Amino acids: CASKPDRVSTEAFF.

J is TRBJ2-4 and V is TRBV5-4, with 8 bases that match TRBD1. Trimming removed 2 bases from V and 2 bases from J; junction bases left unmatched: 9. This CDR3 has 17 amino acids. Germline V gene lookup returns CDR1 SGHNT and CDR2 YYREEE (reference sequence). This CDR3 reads CASSFVQGAMSKNIQYF. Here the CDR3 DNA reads TGTGCCAGCAGCTTCGTGCAGGGGGCGATGTCCAAAAACATTCAGTACTTC.

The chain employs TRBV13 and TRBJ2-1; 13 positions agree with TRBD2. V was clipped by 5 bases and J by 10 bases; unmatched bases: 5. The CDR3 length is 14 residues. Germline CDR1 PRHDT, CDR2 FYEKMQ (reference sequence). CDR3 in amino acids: CASSPRTSGREQFF. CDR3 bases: TGTGCCAGCAGCCCTAGGACTAGCGGGAGAGAGCAGTTCTTC.

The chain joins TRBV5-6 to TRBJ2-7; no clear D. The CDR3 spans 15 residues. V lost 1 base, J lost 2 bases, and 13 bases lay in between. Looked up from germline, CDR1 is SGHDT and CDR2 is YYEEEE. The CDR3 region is CASSLRPAATYEQYF. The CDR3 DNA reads TGTGCCAGCAGCTTGAGACCGGCGGCGACCTACGAGCAGTACTTC.

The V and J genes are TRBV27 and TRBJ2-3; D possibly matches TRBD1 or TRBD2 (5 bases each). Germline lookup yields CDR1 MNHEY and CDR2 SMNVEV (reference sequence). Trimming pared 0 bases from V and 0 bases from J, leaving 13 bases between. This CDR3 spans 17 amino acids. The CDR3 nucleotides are TGTGCCAGCAGTTTATCAGGCCTCGGGGCTAGCACAGATACGCAGTATTTT. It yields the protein CASSLSGLGASTDTQYF.

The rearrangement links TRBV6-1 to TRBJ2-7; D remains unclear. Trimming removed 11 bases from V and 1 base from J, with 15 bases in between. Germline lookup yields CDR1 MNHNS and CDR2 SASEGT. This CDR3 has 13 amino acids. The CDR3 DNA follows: TGTGCCGGCCTTGAACCCACGTCCTACGAGCAGTACTTC. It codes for CAGLEPTSYEQYF.

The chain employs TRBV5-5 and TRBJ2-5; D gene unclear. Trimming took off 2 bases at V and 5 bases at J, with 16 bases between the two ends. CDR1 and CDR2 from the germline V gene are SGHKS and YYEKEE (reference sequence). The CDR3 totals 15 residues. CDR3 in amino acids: CASSFSRGVLETQYF. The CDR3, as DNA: TGTGCCAGCAGCTTCTCTCGCGGTGTGCTGGAGACCCAGTACTTC. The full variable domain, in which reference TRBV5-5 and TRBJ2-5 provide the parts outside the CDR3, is DAGVTQSPTHLIKTRGQQVTLRCSPISGHKSVSWYQQVLGQGPQFIFQYYEKEERGRGNFPDRFSARQFPNYSSELNVNALLLGDSALYLCASSFSRGVLETQYFGPGTRLLVL.

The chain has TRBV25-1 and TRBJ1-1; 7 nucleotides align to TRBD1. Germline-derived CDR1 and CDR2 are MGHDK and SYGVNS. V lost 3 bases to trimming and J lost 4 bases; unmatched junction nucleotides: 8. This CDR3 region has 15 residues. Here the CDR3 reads CASSDFSGQSTEAFF. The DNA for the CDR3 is TGTGCCAGCAGTGACTTCTCGGGACAGTCCACTGAAGCTTTCTTT.

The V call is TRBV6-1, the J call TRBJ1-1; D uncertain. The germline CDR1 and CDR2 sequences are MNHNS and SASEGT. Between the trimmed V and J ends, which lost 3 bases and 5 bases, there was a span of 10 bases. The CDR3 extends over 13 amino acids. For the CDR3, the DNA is TGTGCCAGCAGTGATTTGGGAGGAACTGAAGCTTTCTTT. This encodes CASSDLGGTEAFF.